What follows describes a single T cell receptor beta chain. What it recognizes is unknown. These data are taken from a study of response to subunit inactivated influenza vaccine. Per the germline V gene, CDR1 is SGHTA and CDR2 is FQGNSA. CDR3 length equals 13 residues. Trimming took off 3 bases at V and 7 bases at J, with 10 bases between the two ends. One entry per CDR3 protein results from TCRdb running MiXCR on the RT-PCR reads. The sample consists of about 700,000 distinct CDR3 sequences, roughly 14% of them appearing once. Whole-study results and caveats: Researchers suggested that each seasonal influenza vaccination recruits few new T cells.

The TCR originated in a man in his forties or fifties who received an inactivated influenza vaccine. The sequences come from PBMCs from blood, collected approximately 13 days after vaccination. The chain joins TRBV7-2 to TRBJ2-1, with D maybe TRBD2 (5 bases). The CDR3 sequence is CASSFDRRNEQFF. CDR3 DNA: TGTGCCAGCAGCTTTGACCGGAGGAATGAGCAGTTCTTC.